These 8 T cell receptor beta chains were sequenced from one sample in a study of T cells of healthy individuals. TCRdb re-derived calls from the 5' RACE reads in MiXCR, one entry per CDR3 protein. The sample shows about 82,000 distinct CDR3 sequences, more than 4.5% of them seen only once. Every receptor here comes from a female donor in good health.

Concerning this clonotype: Germline and junction disagree at one end, which may indicate a read error. The chain combines TRBV7-7 with TRBJ2-1; unclear D gene. Germline CDR1 and CDR2: SSHAT and FNYEAQ (reference sequence). The CDR3 covers 13 residues. The CDR3 region is CASSLGHSNEQFF. The CDR3 DNA is TGTGCTAGCAGCTTAGGGCACTCCAATGAGCAGTTCTTC.

This clonotype occurred many times. V gene TRBV7-2 combines with J gene TRBJ2-3, with 7 bases that match TRBD2. Per germline, CDR1 SGHTA and CDR2 FQGNSA. After removal of 5 bases from V and 2 bases from J, the junction contained 7 bases not matched to a gene. The CDR3 extends over 15 amino acids. CDR3 protein: CASSLRLAPTDTQYF. The DNA of the CDR3 is TGTGCCAGCAGCCTTCGACTAGCTCCCACAGATACGCAGTATTTT.

This clonotype was seen only a few times. The chain recombines TRBV20-1 with TRBJ2-3; D ambiguous. Trimming shortened V by 3 bases and J by 2 bases, and 18 bases separated the two germline ends. Germline-derived CDR1 and CDR2 are DFQATT and SNEGSKA (reference sequence). The CDR3 loop spans 16 amino acids. CDR3 amino acids: CSARILIQPNTDTQYF. The CDR3 DNA reads as TGCAGTGCTAGGATCCTGATACAACCTAACACAGATACGCAGTATTTT.

This clonotype was recorded at least ten times. The chain is built from TRBV6-5 and TRBJ2-1; unclear D gene. The CDR3 length is 12 residues. Germline CDR1 is MNHEY and CDR2 is SVGAGI. With 3 bases removed from V and 6 bases from J, the gap between germline ends came to 6 bases. CDR3 coding DNA: TGTGCCAGCAGTTATTCTGGCAATGAGCAGTTCTTC. It yields the protein CASSYSGNEQFF.

In this sample, this clonotype turned up many times. The rearrangement uses TRBV7-2 and TRBJ2-7, with TRBD1 identical over 7 bases. Per the germline V gene, CDR1 is SGHTA and CDR2 is FQGNSA. The V and J ends lost 1 base and 5 bases, in that order; junction bases with no gene match: 5. The CDR3 is 14 residues long. CDR3 in DNA: TGTGCCAGCAGCTTAGGAGACAGGGTGCACGAGCAGTACTTC. This translates into CASSLGDRVHEQYF.

There are a few counts of this clonotype. In DNA, the CDR3 is TGTGCCAGCAGCTCCGGGGCCGCTCGAGGCACCGGGGAGCTGTTTTTT. This sequence encodes CASSSGAARGTGELFF. This chain joins TRBV2 and TRBJ2-2, with D possibly called TRBD1 or TRBD2 (5 bases each). The germline V gene encodes CDR1 SNHLY and CDR2 FYNNEI. V lost 6 bases and J 4 bases, leaving 18 bases between the germline ends. There are 16 residues in the CDR3.

This clonotype was observed a handful of times. This chain links TRBV2 with TRBJ2-3; no definite D call. V was trimmed by 5 bases and J by 11 bases, leaving 14 bases between them. The CDR3 has 12 residues. Germline loops: CDR1 SNHLY, CDR2 FYNNEI. CDR3 coding DNA: TGTGCCAGCAGTCCCGACTCTCCCCTGCAGTATTTT. Its protein is CASSPDSPLQYF. The whole variable domain, remainder taken from reference TRBV2 and TRBJ2-3, is EPEVTQTPSHQVTQMGQEVILRCVPISNHLYFYWYRQILGQKVEFLVSFYNNEISEKSEIFDDQFSVERPDGSNFTLKIRSTKLEDSAMYFCASSPDSPLQYFGPGTRLTVL.

This clonotype has ten or more counts. V and J are TRBV7-2 and TRBJ2-3, with D possibly TRBD1 on 7 matching bases. V was pared by 1 base and J by 2 bases, with 10 bases between. This CDR3 region has 15 residues. Germline CDR1 and CDR2: SGHTA and FQGNSA. In DNA form, the CDR3 reads TGTGCCAGCAGCTTAGGCAGGGGGGTCACAGATACGCAGTATTTT. Encoded protein: CASSLGRGVTDTQYF.